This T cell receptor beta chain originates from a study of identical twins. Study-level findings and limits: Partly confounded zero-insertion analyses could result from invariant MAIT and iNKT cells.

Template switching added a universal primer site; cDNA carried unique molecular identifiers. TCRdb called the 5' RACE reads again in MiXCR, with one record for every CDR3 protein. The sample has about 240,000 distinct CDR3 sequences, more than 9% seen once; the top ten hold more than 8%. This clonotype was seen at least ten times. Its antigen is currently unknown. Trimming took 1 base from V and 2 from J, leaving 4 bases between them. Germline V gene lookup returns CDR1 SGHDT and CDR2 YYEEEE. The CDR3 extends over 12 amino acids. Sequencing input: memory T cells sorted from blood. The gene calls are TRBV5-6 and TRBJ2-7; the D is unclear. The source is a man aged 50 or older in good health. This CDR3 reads CASSLFTYEQYF. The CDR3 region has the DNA TGTGCCAGCAGCTTGTTTACCTACGAGCAGTACTTC.